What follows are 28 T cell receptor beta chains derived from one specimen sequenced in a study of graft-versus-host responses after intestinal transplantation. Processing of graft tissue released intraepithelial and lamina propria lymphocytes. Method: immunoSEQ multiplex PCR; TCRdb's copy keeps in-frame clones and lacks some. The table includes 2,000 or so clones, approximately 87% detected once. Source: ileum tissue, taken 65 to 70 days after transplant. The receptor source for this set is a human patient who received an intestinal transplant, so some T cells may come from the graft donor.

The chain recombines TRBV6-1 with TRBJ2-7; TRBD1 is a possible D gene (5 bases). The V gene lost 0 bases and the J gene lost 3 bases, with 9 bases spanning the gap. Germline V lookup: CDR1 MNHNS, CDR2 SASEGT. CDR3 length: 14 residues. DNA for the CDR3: TGTGCCAGCAGTGAAGCGAGGCAGGGCTACGAGCAGTACTTC. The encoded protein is CASSEARQGYEQYF.

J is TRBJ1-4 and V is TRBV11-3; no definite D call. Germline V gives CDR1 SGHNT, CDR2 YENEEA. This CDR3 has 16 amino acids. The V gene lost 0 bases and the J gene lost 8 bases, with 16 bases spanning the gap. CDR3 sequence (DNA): TGTGCCAGCAGCTTAGATCTGGTCTGGAAGGTCGAAAAACTGTTTTTT. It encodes CASSLDLVWKVEKLFF.

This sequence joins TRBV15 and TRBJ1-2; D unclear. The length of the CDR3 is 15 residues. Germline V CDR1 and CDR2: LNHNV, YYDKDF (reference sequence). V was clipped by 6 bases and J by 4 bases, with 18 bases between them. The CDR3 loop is CATRGSVEQSYGYTF. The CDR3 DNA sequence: TGTGCCACCAGAGGCAGCGTTGAACAATCCTATGGCTACACCTTC. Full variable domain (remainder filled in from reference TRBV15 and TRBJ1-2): DAMVIQNPRYQVTQFGKPVTLSCSQTLNHNVMYWYQQKSSQAPKLLFHYYDKDFNNEADTPDNFQSRRPNTSFCFLDIRSPGLGDTAMYLCATRGSVEQSYGYTFGSGTRLTVV.

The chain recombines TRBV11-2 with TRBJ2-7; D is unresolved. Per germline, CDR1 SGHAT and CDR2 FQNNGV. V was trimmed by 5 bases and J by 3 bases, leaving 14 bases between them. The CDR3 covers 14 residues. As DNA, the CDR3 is TGTGCCAGCAGCCTAAACCGCGTAGGCTACGAGCAGTACTTC. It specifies CASSLNRVGYEQYF.

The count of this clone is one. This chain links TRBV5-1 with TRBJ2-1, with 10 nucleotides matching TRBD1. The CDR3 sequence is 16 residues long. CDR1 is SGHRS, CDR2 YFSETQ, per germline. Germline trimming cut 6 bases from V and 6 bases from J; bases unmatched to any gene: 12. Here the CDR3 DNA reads TGCGCCAGCAATTCTACCGGGACAGGGGATTGCAATGAGCAGTTCTTC. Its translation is CASNSTGTGDCNEQFF.

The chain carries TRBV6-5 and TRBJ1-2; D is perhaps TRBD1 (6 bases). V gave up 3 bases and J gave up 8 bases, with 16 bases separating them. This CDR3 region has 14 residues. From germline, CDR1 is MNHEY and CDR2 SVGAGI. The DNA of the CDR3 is TGTGCCAGCAGTTATGGGCGGGGGGCATGGGGCTACACCTTC. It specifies CASSYGRGAWGYTF.

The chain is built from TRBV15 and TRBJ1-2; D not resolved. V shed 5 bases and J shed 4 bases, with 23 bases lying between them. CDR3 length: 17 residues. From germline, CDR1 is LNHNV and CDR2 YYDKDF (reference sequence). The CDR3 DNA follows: TGTGCCACCAGCCGCGGATCATGGTGTGGAAAGACCTATGGCTACACCTTC. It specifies CATSRGSWCGKTYGYTF.

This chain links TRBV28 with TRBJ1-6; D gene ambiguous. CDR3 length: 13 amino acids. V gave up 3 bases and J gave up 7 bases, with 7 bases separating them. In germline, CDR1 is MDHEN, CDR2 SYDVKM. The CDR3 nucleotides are TGTGCCAGCAGTTTCCCAACCAATTCACCCCTCCACTTT. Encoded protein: CASSFPTNSPLHF.

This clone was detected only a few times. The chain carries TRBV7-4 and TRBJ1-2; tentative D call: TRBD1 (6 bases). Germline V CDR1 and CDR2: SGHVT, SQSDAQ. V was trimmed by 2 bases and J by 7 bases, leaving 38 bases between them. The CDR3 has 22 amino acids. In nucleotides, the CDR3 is TGTGCCAGCAGCTTAAACGGGGTGGGGGGACACCCCCCAGAACTATCGAGAGGTGGCTACACCTTC. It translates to CASSLNGVGGHPPELSRGGYTF.

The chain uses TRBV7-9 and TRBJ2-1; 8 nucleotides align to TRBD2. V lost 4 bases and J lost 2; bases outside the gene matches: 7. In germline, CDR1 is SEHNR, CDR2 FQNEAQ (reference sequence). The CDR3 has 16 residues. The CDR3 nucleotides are TGTGCCAGCAGCTATGTTAGCGGGATCGCCTACAATGAGCAGTTCTTC. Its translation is CASSYVSGIAYNEQFF.

CDR3 region: CASRDRGYGYTF. Here the CDR3 DNA reads TGTGCCAGCAGGGACAGGGGGTATGGCTACACCTTC. V is TRBV9 and J is TRBJ1-2; 10 positions match TRBD1. V gave up 5 bases and J gave up 5 bases; unmatched junction bases: 0. CDR3 length: 12 residues. Germline CDR1 SGDLS, CDR2 YYNGEE.

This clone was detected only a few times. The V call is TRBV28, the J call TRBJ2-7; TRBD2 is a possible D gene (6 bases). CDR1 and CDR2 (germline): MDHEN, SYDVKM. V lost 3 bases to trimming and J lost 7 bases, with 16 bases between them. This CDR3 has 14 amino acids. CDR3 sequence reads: CASSFFAAEGEQYF. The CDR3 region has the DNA TGTGCCAGCAGTTTCTTCGCCGCGGAGGGGGAGCAGTACTTC.

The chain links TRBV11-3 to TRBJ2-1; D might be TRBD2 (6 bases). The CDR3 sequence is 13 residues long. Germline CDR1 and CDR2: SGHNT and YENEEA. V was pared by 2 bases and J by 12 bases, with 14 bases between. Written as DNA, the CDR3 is TGTGCCAGCAGCTTATCTGGGACGGAGGGGCAGTTCTTC. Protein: CASSLSGTEGQFF.

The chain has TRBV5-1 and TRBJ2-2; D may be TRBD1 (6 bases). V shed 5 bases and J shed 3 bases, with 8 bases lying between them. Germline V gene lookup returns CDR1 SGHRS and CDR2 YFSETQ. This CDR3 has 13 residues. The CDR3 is CASREGDTGELFF. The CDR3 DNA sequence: TGCGCCAGCAGAGAGGGGGACACCGGGGAGCTGTTTTTT.

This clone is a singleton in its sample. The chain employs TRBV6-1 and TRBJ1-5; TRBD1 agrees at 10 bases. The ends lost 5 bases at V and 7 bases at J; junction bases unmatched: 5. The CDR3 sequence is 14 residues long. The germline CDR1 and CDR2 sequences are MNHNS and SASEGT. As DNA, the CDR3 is TGTGCCAGCAGTTTCCGACAGGGGGCCCAGCCCCAGCATTTT. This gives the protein CASSFRQGAQPQHF.

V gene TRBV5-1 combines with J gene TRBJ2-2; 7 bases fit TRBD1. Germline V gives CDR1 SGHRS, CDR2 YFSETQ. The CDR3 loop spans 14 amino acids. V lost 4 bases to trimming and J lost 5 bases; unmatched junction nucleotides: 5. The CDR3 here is CASSVARGTGELFF. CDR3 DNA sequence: TGCGCCAGCAGCGTGGCCAGGGGGACCGGGGAGCTGTTTTTT.

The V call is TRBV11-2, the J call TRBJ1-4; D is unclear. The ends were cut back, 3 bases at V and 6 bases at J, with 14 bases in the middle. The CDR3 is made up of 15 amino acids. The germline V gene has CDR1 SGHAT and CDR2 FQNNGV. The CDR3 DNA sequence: TGTGCCAGCAGCTTTCGGTGGGGTAGACATGAAAAACTGTTTTTT. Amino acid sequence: CASSFRWGRHEKLFF.

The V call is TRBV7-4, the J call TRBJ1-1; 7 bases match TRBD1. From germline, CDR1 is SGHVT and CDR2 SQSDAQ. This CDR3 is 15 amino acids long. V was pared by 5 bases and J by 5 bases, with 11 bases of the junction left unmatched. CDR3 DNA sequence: TGTGCCAGCAGCCCCCGACAGGGATTGGGGACTGAAGCTTTCTTT. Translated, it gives CASSPRQGLGTEAFF.

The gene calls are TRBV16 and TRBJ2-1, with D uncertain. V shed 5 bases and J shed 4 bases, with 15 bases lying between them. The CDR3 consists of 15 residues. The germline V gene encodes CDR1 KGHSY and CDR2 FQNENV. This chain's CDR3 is CASSSRVQVYNEQFF. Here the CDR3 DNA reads TGTGCCAGCAGCTCACGGGTTCAAGTTTACAATGAGCAGTTCTTC.

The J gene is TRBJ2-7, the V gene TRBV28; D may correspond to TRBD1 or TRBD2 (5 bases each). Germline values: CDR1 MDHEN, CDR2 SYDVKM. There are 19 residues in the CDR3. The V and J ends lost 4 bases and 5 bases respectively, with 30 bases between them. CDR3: CASSSWDQGQWCYMDEQYF. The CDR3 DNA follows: TGTGCCAGCAGTTCGTGGGACCAGGGCCAGTGGTGTTACATGGACGAGCAGTACTTC.

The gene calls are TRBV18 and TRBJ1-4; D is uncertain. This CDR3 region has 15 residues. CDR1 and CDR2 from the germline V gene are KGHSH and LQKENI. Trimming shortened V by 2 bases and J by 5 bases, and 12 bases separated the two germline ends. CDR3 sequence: CASSPSVVHNEKLFF. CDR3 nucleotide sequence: TGTGCCAGCTCACCATCAGTTGTTCACAATGAAAAACTGTTTTTT.

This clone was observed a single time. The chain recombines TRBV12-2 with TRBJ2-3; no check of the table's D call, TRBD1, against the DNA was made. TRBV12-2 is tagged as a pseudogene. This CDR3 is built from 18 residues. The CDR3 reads CASRLGGQKKPITDTQYF. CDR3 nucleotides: TGTGCAAGTCGACTAGGGGGACAGAAAAAACCGATCACAGATACGCAGTATTTT.

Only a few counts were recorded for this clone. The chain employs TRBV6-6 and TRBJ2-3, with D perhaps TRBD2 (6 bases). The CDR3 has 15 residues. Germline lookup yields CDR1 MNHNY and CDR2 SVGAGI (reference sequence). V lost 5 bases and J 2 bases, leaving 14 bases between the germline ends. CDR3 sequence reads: CASSPASVATDTQYF. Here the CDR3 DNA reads TGTGCCAGCAGTCCTGCTAGCGTGGCCACAGATACGCAGTATTTT.

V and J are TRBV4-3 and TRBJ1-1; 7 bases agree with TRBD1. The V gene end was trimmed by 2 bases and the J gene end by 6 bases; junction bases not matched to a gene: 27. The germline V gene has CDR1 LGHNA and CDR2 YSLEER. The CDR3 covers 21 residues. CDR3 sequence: CASSQLRGWPRDRWRYAEAFF. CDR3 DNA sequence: TGCGCCAGCAGCCAACTCAGGGGCTGGCCCCGGGACAGATGGAGGTACGCTGAAGCTTTCTTT.

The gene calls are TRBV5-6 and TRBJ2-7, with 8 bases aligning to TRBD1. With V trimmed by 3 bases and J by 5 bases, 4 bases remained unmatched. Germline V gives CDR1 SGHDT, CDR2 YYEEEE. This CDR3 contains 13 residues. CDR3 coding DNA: TGTGCCAGCAGCTGGACAGGGTTCCACGAGCAGTACTTC. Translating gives CASSWTGFHEQYF.

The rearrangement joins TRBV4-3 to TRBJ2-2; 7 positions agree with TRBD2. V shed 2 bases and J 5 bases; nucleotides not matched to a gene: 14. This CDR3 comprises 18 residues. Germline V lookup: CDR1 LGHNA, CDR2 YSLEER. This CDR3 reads CASSQFLLQSGGTGELFF. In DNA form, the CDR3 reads TGCGCCAGCAGCCAATTTCTTCTTCAGTCCGGGGGGACCGGGGAGCTGTTTTTT.

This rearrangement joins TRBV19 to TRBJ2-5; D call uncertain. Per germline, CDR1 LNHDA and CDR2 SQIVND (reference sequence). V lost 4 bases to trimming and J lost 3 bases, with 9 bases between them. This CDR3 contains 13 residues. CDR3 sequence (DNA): TGTGCCAGTAGTAGGTGGCAGGAAGAGACCCAGTACTTC. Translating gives CASSRWQEETQYF.

DNA of the CDR3: TGTGCCAGCAGTGAACCGCCCGGGACACCCCAAGAGACCCAGTACTTC. Translated, it gives CASSEPPGTPQETQYF. The chain uses TRBV25-1 and TRBJ2-5; the D gene is possibly TRBD1 (6 bases). CDR1 MGHDK and CDR2 SYGVNS come from the germline V gene. V lost 2 bases and J 1 base, leaving 14 bases between the germline ends. The CDR3 totals 16 residues. The full variable domain, its missing parts supplied by reference TRBV25-1 and TRBJ2-5, is EADIYQTPRYLVIGTGKKITLECSQTMGHDKMYWYQQDPGMELHLIHYSYGVNSTEKGDLSSESTVSRIRTEHFPLTLESARPSHTSQYLCASSEPPGTPQETQYFGPGTRLLVL.